These 25 T cell receptor beta chains came from one sample sequenced in a study of T cells in Graves' hyperthyroidism and ophthalmopathy. Amplification of TCR beta CDR3 regions used RNA as the template. With the HTBI primer set, the TCR CDR3 went through a first round of RT-PCR. TCRdb recomputed calls from the multiplex PCR reads with MiXCR, one row per CDR3 protein. The sample consists of hundreds of thousands of distinct CDR3 sequences, less than 15% of them appearing once. Specimen: blood. These receptors were taken from a woman between 40 and 50 years old with Graves' hyperthyroidism.

In its sample, this clonotype was seen many times. The chain uses TRBV7-8 and TRBJ1-4, with TRBD1 as a possible D gene (5 bases). This CDR3 comprises 15 residues. V shed 3 bases and J shed 0 bases, with 8 bases lying between them. The germline gives CDR1 SGHVS, CDR2 FQNEAQ. CDR3 sequence: CASSFSRATNEKLFF. CDR3 in DNA: TGTGCCAGCAGCTTCAGCAGGGCAACTAATGAAAAACTGTTTTTT.

CDR3 sequence: CASTTSGTSDYEQYF. CDR3 DNA sequence: TGTGCCAGCACTACCAGCGGGACTAGCGACTACGAGCAGTACTTC. This chain uses TRBV7-9 with TRBJ2-7, with 10 bases that match TRBD2. Germline loops: CDR1 SEHNR, CDR2 FQNEAQ (reference sequence). CDR3 length: 15 residues. With V trimmed by 7 bases and J by 3 bases, 9 bases remained unmatched.

A few counts support this clonotype. V is TRBV5-1 and J is TRBJ2-6; D perhaps matches TRBD1 (6 bases). CDR3 length: 14 amino acids. V lost 3 bases and J lost 12, with 16 bases in between. CDR1 and CDR2 from the germline V gene are SGHRS and YFSETQ. CDR3: CASSSRQDTLVLTF. CDR3 bases: TGCGCCAGCAGCTCGAGACAGGACACGCTCGTCCTGACTTTC.

The chain combines TRBV4-2 with TRBJ1-5; D possibly corresponds to TRBD1 (5 bases). Germline V gene sequence: CDR1 LGHNA, CDR2 YNFKEQ. Trimming left V 1 base short and J 6 bases short, with 13 bases between. The CDR3 runs to 15 residues. DNA for the CDR3: TGTGCCAGCAGCCAAGCGGGGGAGGAAGGTCAGCCCCAGCATTTT. Translated, it gives CASSQAGEEGQPQHF.

This clonotype has ten or more counts. The chain joins TRBV5-1 to TRBJ2-1, with a weak D call TRBD2 (5 bases). The CDR3 has 14 amino acids. The V gene's germline CDR1 is SGHRS and CDR2 YFSETQ. V lost 7 bases to trimming and J lost 4 bases, with 15 bases between them. In nucleotides, the CDR3 is TGCGCCAGCGTCGAGGACTTCCTTTACAATGAGCAGTTCTTC. Translating gives CASVEDFLYNEQFF.

About this clonotype: A junction end diverges from the germline sequence, so it may reflect a read error. V gene TRBV5-1 combines with J gene TRBJ2-1; 12 bases map to TRBD2. The germline CDR1 and CDR2 sequences are SGHRS and YFSETQ. This CDR3 has 15 residues. CDR3 loop: CGTGNLAGGPNEQFF. Here the CDR3 DNA reads TGTGGAACAGGGAACCTAGCGGGAGGGCCCAATGAGCAGTTCTTC.

As to this clonotype: The junction shows a germline mismatch at one end, possibly a read error. Written as DNA, the CDR3 is TGTGCCAGCAGCGTAGCGGCCGACCCGCATAGCACAGATACGCGGTATTTT. Protein: CASSVAADPHSTDTRYF. V is TRBV9 and J is TRBJ2-3, with unresolved D. In germline, CDR1 is SGDLS, CDR2 YYNGEE. The CDR3 totals 17 residues.

Notes on this clonotype: This CDR3 is missing its conserved last phenylalanine or tryptophan, likely due to a read error. The chain joins TRBV7-9 to TRBJ2-6; D uncertain. This CDR3 spans 17 amino acids. V was pared by 2 bases and J by 0 bases, with 11 bases between. Germline-derived CDR1 and CDR2 are SEHNR and FQNEAQ (reference sequence). CDR3 coding DNA: TGTGCCAGCAGCTTACCCCAGGTCCACTCTGGGGCCAACGTCCTGACTTTA. Protein sequence: CASSLPQVHSGANVLTL.

This clonotype was seen many times. V and J are TRBV3-1 and TRBJ2-7; D possibly corresponds to TRBD1 (6 bases). Germline loops: CDR1 LGHDT, CDR2 YNNKEL (reference sequence). V was cut by 4 bases and J by 1 base, with 14 bases left in between. There are 15 residues in the CDR3. This chain's CDR3 is CASSPFGQSSYEQYF. CDR3 in DNA: TGTGCCAGCAGCCCTTTCGGACAGAGTTCCTACGAGCAGTACTTC.

This clonotype was observed at least ten times. The CDR3 protein is CASSLGTIYGYTF. The CDR3, as DNA: TGTGCCAGCAGCCTCGGGACAATCTATGGCTACACCTTC. This chain connects TRBV14 to TRBJ1-2; the D gene is possibly TRBD1 (6 bases). Between the trimmed V and J ends, which lost 4 bases and 4 bases, there was a span of 10 bases. The CDR3 totals 13 residues. Germline V gene sequence: CDR1 SGHDN, CDR2 FVKESK.

This clonotype was recorded at least ten times. This may stem from a read error, because a much larger clone lies one nucleotide away. The rearrangement uses TRBV7-6 and TRBJ2-5; D gene uncertain. Per germline, CDR1 SGHVS and CDR2 FNYEAQ. The V and J ends lost 5 bases and 3 bases respectively, with 4 bases between them. This CDR3 is built from 11 residues. Here the CDR3 reads CASSTEETQYF. The CDR3 DNA is TGTGCCAGCAGCACGGAAGAGACCCAGTACTTC.

This clonotype occurred many times. This rearrangement joins TRBV9 to TRBJ1-1; no reliable D call. V lost 4 bases and J 1 base, leaving 11 bases between the germline ends. Per germline, CDR1 SGDLS and CDR2 YYNGEE. The CDR3 is 14 amino acids. CDR3 nucleotide sequence: TGTGCCAGCAGCTCACGAGGAGGGAACACTGAAGCTTTCTTT. This gives the protein CASSSRGGNTEAFF.

This rearrangement joins TRBV7-8 to TRBJ1-5, with D possibly being TRBD1 (6 bases). The V end was cut by 5 bases, the J end by 2 bases, with 19 bases between. The CDR3 sequence is 17 residues long. Looked up from germline, CDR1 is SGHVS and CDR2 is FQNEAQ. The chain's CDR3 is CASSLKQGLSGNQPQHF. In DNA form, the CDR3 reads TGTGCCAGCAGCCTAAAACAGGGTCTAAGTGGCAATCAGCCCCAGCATTTT.

The table lists this clonotype with many counts. This chain uses TRBV5-1 with TRBJ1-2, with no clear D. Per germline, CDR1 SGHRS and CDR2 YFSETQ. Deletions cut 0 bases from V and 4 bases from J, with 7 bases between. This CDR3 comprises 13 residues. CDR3 coding DNA: TGCGCCAGCAGCTTGGATCCAGCCTATGGCTACACCTTC. Its translation is CASSLDPAYGYTF.

This clonotype has a count of ten or more. The chain recombines TRBV20-1 with TRBJ1-2, with D tentatively TRBD1 (6 bases). Germline CDR1 and CDR2: DFQATT and SNEGSKA (reference sequence). The CDR3 is made up of 10 amino acids. Deletions cut 6 bases from V and 12 bases from J, with 14 bases between. CDR3: CSAPRGSHTF. CDR3 DNA: TGCAGTGCCCCAAGGGGGAGCCACACCTTC.

The chain couples TRBV27 to TRBJ2-7; D gene uncertain. The CDR3 consists of 16 residues. Trimming stripped 3 bases from V and 2 bases from J, with 17 bases between. Germline CDR1 is MNHEY and CDR2 is SMNVEV (reference sequence). CDR3 bases: TGTGCCAGCAGTTTCTTACCCCCCACTGGAACCTACGAGCAGTACTTC. It specifies CASSFLPPTGTYEQYF.

This clonotype came up many times. The chain employs TRBV6-1 and TRBJ2-1; possible D gene TRBD2, 6 bases. This CDR3 is built from 13 residues. Trimming pared 6 bases from V and 7 bases from J, leaving 13 bases between. Germline loops: CDR1 MNHNS, CDR2 SASEGT. CDR3 in DNA: TGTGCCAGCAGAGTCGGGGGTTGGAATGAGCAGTTCTTC. It translates to CASRVGGWNEQFF.

As for this clonotype: The junction differs from germline at one of its ends, possibly a read error. The chain links TRBV6-1 to TRBJ1-2; 10 nucleotides align to TRBD1. Germline V gives CDR1 MNHNS, CDR2 SASEGT. The CDR3 covers 17 residues. The CDR3 sequence: CASSEVPGQGRFGGYTF. The CDR3 bases are TGTGCCAGCAGCGAAGTACCGGGACAGGGGCGATTCGGTGGCTACACCTTC.

This rearrangement joins TRBV4-1 to TRBJ1-4, with 8 bases identical to TRBD1. Per germline, CDR1 MGHRA and CDR2 YSYEKL. V lost 1 base to trimming and J lost 4 bases; unmatched junction nucleotides: 8. The CDR3 covers 17 residues. The CDR3 DNA reads as TGCGCCAGCAGCCAAGCGGCAGGGGGCTACGATAATGAAAAACTGTTTTTT. Translating gives CASSQAAGGYDNEKLFF.

This clonotype came up many times. The chain carries TRBV5-1 and TRBJ2-7; D gene unclear. From germline, CDR1 is SGHRS and CDR2 YFSETQ. The V gene lost 1 base and the J gene lost 5 bases, with 13 bases spanning the gap. This CDR3 contains 14 residues. The CDR3 coding sequence is TGCGCCAGCAGCTTGTCCGTGGGTGGGGACGAGCAGTACTTC. This translates into CASSLSVGGDEQYF.

In this sample, this clonotype turned up many times. The chain joins TRBV20-1 to TRBJ2-3, with 8 bases that match TRBD2. CDR1 is DFQATT, CDR2 SNEGSKA, per germline (reference sequence). The CDR3 sequence is 15 residues long. Trimming at V came to 2 bases and at J to 4 bases, leaving 8 bases not matched to a gene. CDR3 region: CSARLIAGSPDTQYF. In nucleotides, the CDR3 is TGCAGTGCTAGACTGATAGCGGGAAGCCCAGATACGCAGTATTTT.

The chain recombines TRBV4-1 with TRBJ2-1; D remains ambiguous. Trimming shortened V by 0 bases and J by 0 bases, and 9 bases separated the two germline ends. Germline CDR1 and CDR2: MGHRA and YSYEKL. The CDR3 totals 16 residues. This chain's CDR3 is CASSQDPFSSYNEQFF. The CDR3 DNA is TGCGCCAGCAGCCAAGATCCTTTTAGCTCCTACAATGAGCAGTTCTTC.

The V gene is TRBV9, the J gene TRBJ2-5; 7 bases map to TRBD1. V shed 4 bases and J 5 bases; nucleotides not matched to a gene: 11. The CDR3 is 15 residues long. Per the germline V gene, CDR1 is SGDLS and CDR2 is YYNGEE. CDR3 in amino acids: CASSLQGGWGETQYF. The DNA of the CDR3 is TGTGCCAGCAGCCTCCAAGGGGGCTGGGGGGAGACCCAGTACTTC.

This clonotype was seen many times. The J gene is TRBJ2-7, the V gene TRBV5-1; 15 positions agree with TRBD2. Germline values: CDR1 SGHRS, CDR2 YFSETQ. The CDR3 extends over 16 amino acids. With V trimmed by 0 bases and J by 6 bases, 4 bases remained unmatched. The CDR3: CASSLARGLAGGEQYF. As DNA, the CDR3 is TGCGCCAGCAGCTTGGCGCGGGGACTAGCGGGAGGCGAGCAGTACTTC.

This clonotype was detected many times. The chain has TRBV2 and TRBJ1-2, with TRBD1 matching 9 bases. V lost 7 bases and J lost 7; bases outside the gene matches: 10. The CDR3 is 14 residues long. Germline CDR1 is SNHLY and CDR2 is FYNNEI. The DNA of the CDR3 is TGTGCCAGCAAAATCATACAGGGGGCGCGTGGCTACACCTTC. The encoded protein is CASKIIQGARGYTF.